This TCR beta chain comes out of a study of metastatic and nonmetastatic thyroid tumors. Looking at the study overall: Malignant and benign thyroid patients had repertoires compared in peripheral blood and tumor or nodule tissue.

The CDR3 covers 17 residues. Per the germline V gene, CDR1 is SGDLS and CDR2 is YYNGEE. Trimming shortened V by 0 bases and J by 3 bases, and 17 bases separated the two germline ends. This clone was detected many times. What it binds is unknown. Source study methods: CDR3 differences across clinicopathological groups were used to build a distant-metastasis classifier for papillary thyroid cancer. MiXCR re-clonotyped the PCR reads for TCRdb. TCRdb, rather than the study authors, made the V and J calls. The sample shows about 16,000 clones, 31% of them seen only once. Study-wide findings and caveats: Benign nodules were reported to have significantly lower TCR beta diversity than malignant thyroid tumors, in blood and tumor.

Thyroid surgery was performed in patients who had received no treatment beforehand. The sample taken for sequencing was blood. V usage is TRBV9 and J usage is TRBJ2-3; perhaps D is TRBD1 or TRBD2 (6 bases each). The sequence was collected from a female donor with papillary thyroid cancer or a benign thyroid nodule (not recorded which). Some clones in this sample may be carry-over from other donors' samples. The CDR3 protein is CASSVDGGVQGTDTQYF. The CDR3 DNA sequence: TGTGCCAGCAGCGTAGACGGGGGCGTGCAGGGAACAGATACGCAGTATTTT.